Described below is a single T cell receptor beta chain sequence and its context. The sample originates from a study of blood T cell repertoires in COVID-19. Looking at the study overall: There were acute and convalescent COVID-19 samples, and they came from the United States, Italy and Spain.

The CDR3 runs to 17 residues. Germline values: CDR1 MRHNA, CDR2 SNTAGT. After removal of 3 bases from V and 3 bases from J, the junction contained 9 bases not matched to a gene. The Seattle site enrolled patients during active infection and followed them longitudinally. This table comes from immunoSEQ multiplex PCR, and its TCRdb copy is limited to in-frame clones, with some not included. The sample yields 250,000 to 350,000 clones, about 88% seen once. This TCR was recovered from a human donor with COVID-19, enrolled during active disease. The donor label of this sample is uncertain. The specimen sequenced was peripheral blood. V gene TRBV6-4 combines with J gene TRBJ2-2; 8 bases map to TRBD2. This chain's CDR3 is CASSEDAGTSYTGELFF. CDR3 nucleotides: TGTGCCAGCAGTGAGGACGCCGGGACTAGTTACACCGGGGAGCTGTTTTTT.